This T cell receptor beta chain was sequenced during a study of T cells in localized non-small cell lung cancer (TCRdb year 2020). About the full investigation: Comparing tumors with uninvolved tumor-adjacent lungs, the study looked at the T cell repertoires of 220 or so patients with early-stage NSCLC. The cohort was made up of 200 to 250 treatment-naive NSCLC patients whose localized lung tumors had been resected. Of the NSCLC patients, fewer than 150 were male and approximately 99 were female, and the mean age was around 70 years. Study-wide findings and limitations: Because multi-region sequencing of the tumors was not done, intratumor heterogeneity could not be ruled out. A median of approximately 55 of the top 100 tumor clones were detected in paired uninvolved adjacent lung, and 28 of these tumor clones were also found among the top 100 clones of the paired uninvolved adjacent lung. Because of the exploratory design, TCR variables were selected using unadjusted p-values without false-discovery rate correction. Uninvolved tumor-adjacent lung showed the highest T cell clonality, higher than tumor, which suggests more focused antigenic responses in the adjacent lung. Longer overall survival was associated with higher blood T cell density, whereas shorter survival was associated with higher adjacent-lung clonality.

With respect to this clone: The clone's antigen remains unknown. Per-nucleotide qualities are absent, and no much larger clonotype sits a single base away.

Between the V and J ends, shortened by 1 base and 0 bases respectively, the junction contains 10 bases. Via the germline V gene, CDR1 is KGHSH and CDR2 LQKENI. The CDR3 goes from the cysteine to the phenylalanine over 15 residues. The kept DNA is CDR3 alone, 45 bases in frame from the first base. At diagnosis, tumor, uninvolved tumor-adjacent lung and peripheral blood were collected and then preserved as a mix of FFPE and fresh-frozen material. Blood samples were analyzed as peripheral blood mononuclear cells for TCR repertoire profiling. The immunoSEQ Assay was used to sequence TCR beta CDR3 regions from DNA. For the original study's pipeline: To compute T cell density, TCR beta template counts were normalized to usable DNA, which was estimated by amplifying housekeeping genes. Richness was estimated with the preseqR package, extrapolating to 400,000 templates for PBMC samples and 120,000 templates for tissue samples. Clonality was taken to be one minus Pielou's evenness. To identify tissue-enriched TCRs, differential abundance testing was run on productive amino-acid clonotypes with a minimum total count of 5 and an alpha of 0.1. The Jaccard Index and the Morisita Overlap Index were used to measure how much the repertoires overlapped between compartments. GLIPH grouped TCR beta CDR3s together with public tetramer-defined viral CDR3s, and a viral motif had to include at least three viral sequences and also show V-gene enrichment. The table comes from immuneACCESS by way of TCRdb, which keeps in-frame sequences with V and J called. Part of the clones is missing from these tables; in studies checked, under half for an unresolved V gene and the rest for unknown reasons. The DNA was the basis for D and trimming; V, J and clone size are from that table. In all, the sample holds 100,000 to 150,000 clones, and around 90% of those were seen once. Over 1.5% of the sample is taken by the ten largest.

The sequenced sample was peripheral blood, obtained before any cancer treatment. The rearrangement combines TRBV18 with TRBJ2-7; too little of a D gene remains to name it. The sequence was collected from a female donor older than 55 with stage I lung adenocarcinoma. Here is the DNA: TGTGCCAGCTCACCACTCAGCGCATACTCCTACGAGCAGTACTTC. The translation is CASSPLSAYSYEQYF.